This T cell receptor (beta chain) was identified during a study of shared T cell receptors in the human thymus. The CDR3 covers 16 residues. Germline V gives CDR1 SGHTA, CDR2 FQGNSA. The J segment lost 3 bases and the V segment lost 4 bases, leaving 11 bases of the junction unmatched. Data came from immunoSEQ multiplex PCR; TCRdb stores just in-frame clones and leaves some out. Altogether 550,000 to 800,000 clones are present, over 75% being singletons, with the ten largest covering 0.0095% to 0.011%. These records were also assigned to another study, of human thymus T cells.

The TCR was taken from a girl younger than two with a congenital heart defect. J is TRBJ1-1 and V is TRBV7-2; 7 positions agree with TRBD1. Sample: thymocytes. Here the CDR3 DNA reads TGTGCCAGCAGCTACGTATCGACAGGGCCCTACACTGAAGCTTTCTTT. This encodes CASSYVSTGPYTEAFF.